This TCR beta chain was identified in a study of beta chain features in type 1 diabetes. Notes on the study in general: The VDJ junctions of type 1 diabetes patients carried fewer insertions and more deletions. Among patients with Type 1 diabetes, TCRB CDR3s were moderately but significantly shorter in every one of the four CD4+ subsets.

A note on this clone: The antigen is undetermined.

V was shortened by 1 base and J by 7 bases, with 6 bases between the two germline ends. The CDR3 contains 12 residues. Germline lookup yields CDR1 SGHAT and CDR2 FQNNGV. cDNA synthesis used the whole RNA isolate, giving expressed TCRB sequences. Regulatory, naive and central memory T cell samples averaged roughly 3.5 million reads. Produced via immunoSEQ multiplex PCR; TCRdb's table is partial and in-frame only. The sample has about 930,000 clones, 15% to 20% seen once; the top ten hold 0.023%. The chain employs TRBV11-2 and TRBJ2-3; D not resolved. The sequenced sample consisted of naive CD4+ T cells from blood. The clonotype comes from a woman under 30 in good health. This CDR3 is CASSLVTHTQYF. The CDR3 DNA sequence: TGTGCCAGCAGCTTAGTGACCCATACGCAGTATTTT.